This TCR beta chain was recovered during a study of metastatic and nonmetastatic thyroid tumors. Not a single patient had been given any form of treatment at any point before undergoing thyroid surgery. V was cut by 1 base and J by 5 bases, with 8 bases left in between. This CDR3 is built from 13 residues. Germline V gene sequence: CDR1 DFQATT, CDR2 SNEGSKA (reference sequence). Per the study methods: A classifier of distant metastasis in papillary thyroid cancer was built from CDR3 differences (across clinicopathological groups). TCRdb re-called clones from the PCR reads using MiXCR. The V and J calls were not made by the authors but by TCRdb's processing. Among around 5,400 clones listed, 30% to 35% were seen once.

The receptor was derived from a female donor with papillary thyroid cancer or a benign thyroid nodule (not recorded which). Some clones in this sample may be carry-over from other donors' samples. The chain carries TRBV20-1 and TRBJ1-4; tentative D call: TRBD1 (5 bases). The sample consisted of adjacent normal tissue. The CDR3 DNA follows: TGCAGTGCTAGAGTGGGGGGGAATGAAAAACTGTTTTTT. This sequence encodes CSARVGGNEKLFF.